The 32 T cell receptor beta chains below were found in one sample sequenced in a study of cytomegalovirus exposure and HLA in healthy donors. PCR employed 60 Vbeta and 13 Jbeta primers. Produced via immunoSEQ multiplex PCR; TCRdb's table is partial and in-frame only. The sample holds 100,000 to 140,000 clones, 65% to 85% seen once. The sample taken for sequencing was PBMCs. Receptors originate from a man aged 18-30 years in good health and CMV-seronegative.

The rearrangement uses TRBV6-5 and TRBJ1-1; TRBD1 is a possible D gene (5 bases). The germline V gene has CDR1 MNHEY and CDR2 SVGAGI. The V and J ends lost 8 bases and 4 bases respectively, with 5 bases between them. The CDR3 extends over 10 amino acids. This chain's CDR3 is CASGATEAFF. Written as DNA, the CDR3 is TGTGCCAGCGGGGCCACTGAAGCTTTCTTT.

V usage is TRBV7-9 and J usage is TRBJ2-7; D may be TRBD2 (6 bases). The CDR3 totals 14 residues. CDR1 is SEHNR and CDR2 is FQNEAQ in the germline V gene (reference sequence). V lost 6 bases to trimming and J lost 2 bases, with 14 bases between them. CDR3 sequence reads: CASSTEEGAYEQYF. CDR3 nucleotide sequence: TGTGCCAGCAGTACCGAGGAGGGCGCCTACGAGCAGTACTTC. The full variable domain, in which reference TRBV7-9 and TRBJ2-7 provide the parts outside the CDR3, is DTGVSQNPRHKITKRGQNVTFRCDPISEHNRLYWYRQTLGQGPEFLTYFQNEAQLEKSRLLSDRFSAERPKGSFSTLEIQRTEQGDSAMYLCASSTEEGAYEQYFGPGTRLTVT.

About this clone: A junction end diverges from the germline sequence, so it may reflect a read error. The CDR3 here is CASSALRLTSTDTRYF. CDR3 nucleotides: TGTGCCAGCAGTGCACTTAGACTAACTAGCACAGATACGCGGTATTTT. This rearrangement joins TRBV6-1 to TRBJ2-3, with D possibly being TRBD2 (6 bases). This CDR3 has 16 amino acids. Germline values: CDR1 MNHNS, CDR2 SASEGT.

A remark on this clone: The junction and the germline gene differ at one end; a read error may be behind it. As DNA, the CDR3 is TGCAGTGTTAGACAGGGCAATACGCAGTATTTT. The encoded protein is CSVRQGNTQYF. This chain links TRBV20-1 with TRBJ2-3, with 7 nucleotides matching TRBD1. From germline, CDR1 is DFQATT and CDR2 SNEGSKA (reference sequence). This CDR3 has 11 residues.

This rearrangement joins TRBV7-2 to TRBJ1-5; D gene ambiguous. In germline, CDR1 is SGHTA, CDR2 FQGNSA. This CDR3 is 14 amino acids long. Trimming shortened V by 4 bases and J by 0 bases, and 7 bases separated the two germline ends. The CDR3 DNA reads TGTGCCAGCAGCTCCTACTATAGCAATCAGCCCCAGCATTTT. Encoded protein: CASSSYYSNQPQHF.

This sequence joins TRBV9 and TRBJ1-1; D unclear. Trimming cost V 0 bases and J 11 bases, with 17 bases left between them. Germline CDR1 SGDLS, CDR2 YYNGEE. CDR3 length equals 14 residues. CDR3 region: CASSVAAGPAGAFF. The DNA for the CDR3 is TGTGCCAGCAGCGTAGCAGCCGGGCCTGCGGGCGCTTTCTTT.

CDR3 protein: CASSLRFGETQYF. CDR3 DNA: TGTGCCAGCAGTTTACGGTTTGGAGAGACCCAGTACTTC. The chain uses TRBV6-5 and TRBJ2-5; D remains ambiguous. V was trimmed by 4 bases and J by 4 bases, leaving 10 bases between them. The CDR3 is made up of 13 amino acids. In germline, CDR1 is MNHEY, CDR2 SVGAGI.

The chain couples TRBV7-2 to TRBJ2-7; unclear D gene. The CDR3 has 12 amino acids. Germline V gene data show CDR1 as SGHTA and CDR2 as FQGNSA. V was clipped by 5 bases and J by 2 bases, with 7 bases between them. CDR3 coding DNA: TGTGCCAGCAGCCGAAACACCTACGAGCAGTACTTC. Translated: CASSRNTYEQYF.

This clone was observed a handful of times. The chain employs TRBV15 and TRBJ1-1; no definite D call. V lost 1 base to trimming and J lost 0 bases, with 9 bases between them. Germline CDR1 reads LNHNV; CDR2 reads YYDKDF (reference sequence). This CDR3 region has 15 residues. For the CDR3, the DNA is TGTGCCACCAGCAGAGCGGAGGGTATGAACACTGAAGCTTTCTTT. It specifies CATSRAEGMNTEAFF. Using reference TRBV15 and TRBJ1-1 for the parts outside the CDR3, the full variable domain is DAMVIQNPRYQVTQFGKPVTLSCSQTLNHNVMYWYQQKSSQAPKLLFHYYDKDFNNEADTPDNFQSRRPNTSFCFLDIRSPGLGDTAMYLCATSRAEGMNTEAFFGQGTRLTVV.

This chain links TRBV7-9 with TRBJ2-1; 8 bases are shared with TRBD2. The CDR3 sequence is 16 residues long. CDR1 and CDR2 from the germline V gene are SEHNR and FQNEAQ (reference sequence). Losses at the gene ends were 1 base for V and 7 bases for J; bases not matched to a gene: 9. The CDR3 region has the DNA TGTGCCAGCAGCTTAGTCGGAGCGGGGGAAAAGAATGAGCAGTTCTTC. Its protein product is CASSLVGAGEKNEQFF.

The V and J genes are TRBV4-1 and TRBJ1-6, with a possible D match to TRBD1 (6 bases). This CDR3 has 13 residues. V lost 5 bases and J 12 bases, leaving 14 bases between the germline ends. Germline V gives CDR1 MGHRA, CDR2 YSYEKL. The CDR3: CASSTRDTGPLHF. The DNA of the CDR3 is TGCGCCAGCAGCACCCGGGACACGGGACCCCTCCACTTT.

The CDR3 sequence: CASSWTGETTDTQYF. The DNA for the CDR3 is TGCGCCAGCAGCTGGACGGGGGAGACCACAGATACGCAGTATTTT. The chain uses TRBV5-1 and TRBJ2-3, with D tentatively TRBD2 (6 bases). From germline, CDR1 is SGHRS and CDR2 YFSETQ. Trimming removed 3 bases from V and 2 bases from J, with 13 bases in between. The CDR3 totals 15 residues.

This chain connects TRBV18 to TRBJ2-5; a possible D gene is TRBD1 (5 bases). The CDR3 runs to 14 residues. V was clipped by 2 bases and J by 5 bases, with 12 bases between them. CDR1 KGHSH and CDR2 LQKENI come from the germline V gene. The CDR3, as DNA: TGTGCCAGCTCACCAGGGGCAGCAGGGGAGACCCAGTACTTC. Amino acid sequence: CASSPGAAGETQYF.

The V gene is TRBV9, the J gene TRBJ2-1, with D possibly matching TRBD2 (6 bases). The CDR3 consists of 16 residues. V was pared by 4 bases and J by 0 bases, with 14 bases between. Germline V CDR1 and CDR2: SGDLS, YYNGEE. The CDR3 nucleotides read TGTGCCAGCAGCCCTCTAGGAGGGTCCTCCTACAATGAGCAGTTCTTC. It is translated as CASSPLGGSSYNEQFF.

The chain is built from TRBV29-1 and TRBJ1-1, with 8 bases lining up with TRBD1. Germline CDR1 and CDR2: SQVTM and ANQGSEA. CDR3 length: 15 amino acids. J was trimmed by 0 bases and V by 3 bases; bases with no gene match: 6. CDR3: CSVDPRQGMNTEAFF. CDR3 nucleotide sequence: TGCAGCGTTGACCCCCGACAGGGGATGAACACTGAAGCTTTCTTT.

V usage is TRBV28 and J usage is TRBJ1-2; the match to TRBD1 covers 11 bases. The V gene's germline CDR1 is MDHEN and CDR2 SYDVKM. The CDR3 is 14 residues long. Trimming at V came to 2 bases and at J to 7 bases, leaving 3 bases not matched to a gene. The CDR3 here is CASSLPGQGAGYTF. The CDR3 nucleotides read TGTGCCAGCAGTTTACCCGGACAGGGGGCTGGCTACACCTTC.

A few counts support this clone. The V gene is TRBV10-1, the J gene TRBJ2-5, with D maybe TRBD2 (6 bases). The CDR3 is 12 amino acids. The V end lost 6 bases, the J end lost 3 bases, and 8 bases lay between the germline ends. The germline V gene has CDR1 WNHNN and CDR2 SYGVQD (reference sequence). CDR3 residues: CASRGGEETQYF. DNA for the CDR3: TGCGCCAGCAGGGGGGGAGAAGAGACCCAGTACTTC.

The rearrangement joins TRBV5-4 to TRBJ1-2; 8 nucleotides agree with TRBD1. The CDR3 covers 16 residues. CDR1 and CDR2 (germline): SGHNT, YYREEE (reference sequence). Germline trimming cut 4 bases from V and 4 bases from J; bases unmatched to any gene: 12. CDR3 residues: CASSLWGTGGGYGYTF. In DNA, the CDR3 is TGTGCCAGCAGCCTCTGGGGGACAGGCGGTGGCTATGGCTACACCTTC.

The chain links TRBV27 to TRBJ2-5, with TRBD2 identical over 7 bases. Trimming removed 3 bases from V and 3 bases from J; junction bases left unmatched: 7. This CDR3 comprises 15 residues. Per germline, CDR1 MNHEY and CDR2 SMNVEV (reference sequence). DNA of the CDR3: TGTGCCAGCAGTTTTGGACGGGGGGTCGAAGAGACCCAGTACTTC. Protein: CASSFGRGVEETQYF.

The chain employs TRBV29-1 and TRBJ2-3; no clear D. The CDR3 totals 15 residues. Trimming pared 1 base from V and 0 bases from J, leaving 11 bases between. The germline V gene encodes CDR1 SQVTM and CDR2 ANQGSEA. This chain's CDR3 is CSVEATPVSTDTQYF. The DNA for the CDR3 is TGCAGCGTTGAAGCGACACCGGTCAGCACAGATACGCAGTATTTT.

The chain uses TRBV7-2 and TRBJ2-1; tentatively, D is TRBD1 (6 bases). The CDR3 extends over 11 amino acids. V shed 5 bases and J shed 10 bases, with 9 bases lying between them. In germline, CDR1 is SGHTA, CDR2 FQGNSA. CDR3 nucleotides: TGTGCCAGCAGCCCAGGGACAGAGCAGTTCTTC. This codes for CASSPGTEQFF.

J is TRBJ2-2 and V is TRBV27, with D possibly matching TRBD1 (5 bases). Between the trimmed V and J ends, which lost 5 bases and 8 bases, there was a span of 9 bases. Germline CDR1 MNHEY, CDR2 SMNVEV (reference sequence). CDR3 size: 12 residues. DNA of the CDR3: TGTGCCAGCAGTATGTCAGGGGGGGAGCTGTTTTTT. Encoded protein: CASSMSGGELFF.

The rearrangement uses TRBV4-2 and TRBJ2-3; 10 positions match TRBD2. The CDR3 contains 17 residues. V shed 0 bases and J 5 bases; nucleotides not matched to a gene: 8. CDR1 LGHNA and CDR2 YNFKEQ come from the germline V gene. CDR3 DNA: TGTGCCAGCAGCCAAGACGCCCTAGCGGGGGTGGGAGATACGCAGTATTTT. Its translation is CASSQDALAGVGDTQYF.

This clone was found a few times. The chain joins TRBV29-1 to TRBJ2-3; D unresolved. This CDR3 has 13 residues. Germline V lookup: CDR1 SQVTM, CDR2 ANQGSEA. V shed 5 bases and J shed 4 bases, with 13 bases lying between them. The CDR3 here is CSVPGGVADTQYF. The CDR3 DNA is TGCAGCGTTCCCGGCGGAGTGGCAGATACGCAGTATTTT.

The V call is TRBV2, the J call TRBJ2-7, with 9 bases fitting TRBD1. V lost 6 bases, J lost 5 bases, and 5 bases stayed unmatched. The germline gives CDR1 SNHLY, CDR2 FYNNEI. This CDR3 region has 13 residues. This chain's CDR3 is CASSGQGFNEQYF. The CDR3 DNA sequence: TGTGCCAGCAGCGGACAGGGGTTCAACGAGCAGTACTTC.

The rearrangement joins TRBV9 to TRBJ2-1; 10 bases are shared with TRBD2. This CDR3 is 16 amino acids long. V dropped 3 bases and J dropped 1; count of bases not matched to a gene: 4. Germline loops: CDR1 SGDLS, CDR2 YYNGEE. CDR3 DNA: TGTGCCAGCAGCGGCTATAGCGGGGGGTCCTACAATGAGCAGTTCTTC. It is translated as CASSGYSGGSYNEQFF.

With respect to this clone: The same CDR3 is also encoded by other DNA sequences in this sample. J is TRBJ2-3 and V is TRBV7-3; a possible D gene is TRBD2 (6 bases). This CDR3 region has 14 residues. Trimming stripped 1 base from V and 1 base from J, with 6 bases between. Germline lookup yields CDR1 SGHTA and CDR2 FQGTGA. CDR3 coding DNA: TGTGCCAGCAGCTTAAGGGGGGGCACAGATACGCAGTATTTT. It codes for CASSLRGGTDTQYF.

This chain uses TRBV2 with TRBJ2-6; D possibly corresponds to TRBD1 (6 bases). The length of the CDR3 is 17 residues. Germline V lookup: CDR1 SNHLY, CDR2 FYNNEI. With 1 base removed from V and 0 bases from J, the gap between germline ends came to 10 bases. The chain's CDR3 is CASSEGRGSSGANVLTF. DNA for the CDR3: TGTGCCAGCAGTGAAGGCAGGGGTAGCTCTGGGGCCAACGTCCTGACTTTC.

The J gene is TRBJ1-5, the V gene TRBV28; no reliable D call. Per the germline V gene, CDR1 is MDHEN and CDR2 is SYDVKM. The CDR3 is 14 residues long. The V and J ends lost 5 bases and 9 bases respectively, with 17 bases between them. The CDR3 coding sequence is TGTGCCAGCAGTGGAGATACGGGGTTGAGGCCCCAGCATTTT. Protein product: CASSGDTGLRPQHF.

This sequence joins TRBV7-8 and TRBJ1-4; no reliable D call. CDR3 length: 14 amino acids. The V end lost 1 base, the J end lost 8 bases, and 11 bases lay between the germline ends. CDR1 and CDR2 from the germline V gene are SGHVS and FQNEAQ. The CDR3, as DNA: TGTGCCAGCAGCTTAGGGCAGGTTCGAGAAAAACTGTTTTTT. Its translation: CASSLGQVREKLFF.

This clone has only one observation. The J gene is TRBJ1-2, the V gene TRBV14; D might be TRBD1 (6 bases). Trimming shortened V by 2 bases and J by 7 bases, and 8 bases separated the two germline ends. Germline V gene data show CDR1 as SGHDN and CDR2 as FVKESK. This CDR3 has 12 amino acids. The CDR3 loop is CASSQYRVGYTF. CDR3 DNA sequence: TGTGCCAGCAGCCAATACAGGGTTGGCTACACCTTC.

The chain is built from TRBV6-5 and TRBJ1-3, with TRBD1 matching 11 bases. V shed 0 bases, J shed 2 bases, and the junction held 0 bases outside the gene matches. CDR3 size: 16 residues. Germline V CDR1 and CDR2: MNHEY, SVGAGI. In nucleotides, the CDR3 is TGTGCCAGCAGTTACTCGGGACAGGGGGCTGGAAACACCATATATTTT. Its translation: CASSYSGQGAGNTIYF.